Listed below are T cell receptor beta chains from one sample, sequenced in a study of cytomegalovirus exposure and HLA in healthy donors. Libraries were prepared by immunoSEQ multiplex PCR; TCRdb keeps only in-frame clonotypes and omits some of them. The sample yields fewer than 200,000 clones, about 77% seen once. The sample taken for sequencing was PBMCs. The receptors stem from a female donor in good health and CMV-seronegative. Each CDR3 is given with its conserved first and last residue. The order of the fields is clone size, V gene, J gene, D gene, CDR3 DNA, CDR3 protein. The D gene is left open where the match is weak. Clone size is given for some rows only: seen once, a few or many times, or a class if the clone is expanded.

NA	TRBV7-2	TRBJ2-1	NA	TGTGCCAGCAGCTTGTCCGCTAGGCCTTCCAATGAGCAGTTCTTC	CASSLSARPSNEQFF
few	TRBV28	TRBJ2-4	NA	TGTGCCAGCAGTTCTCAAACCCCCTACGGGGGGCGACGGGTTGAGGACATTCAGTACTTC	CASSSQTPYGGRRVEDIQYF
few	TRBV7-9	TRBJ2-7	TRBD1	TGTGCCAGCAGCTTAAGAGCCGGGACAGGGGGTGACTACGAGCAGTACTTC	CASSLRAGTGGDYEQYF
NA	TRBV4-2	TRBJ2-6	TRBD1	TGTGCCAGCAGCCGCGGGGACAGGGGAGGCTCTGGGGCCAACGTCCTGACTTTC	CASSRGDRGGSGANVLTF
NA	TRBV6-6	TRBJ2-7	TRBD2	TGTGCCAGCAGTTACCGTAGCGGGAGGGCCGTTGCGGAGCAGTACTTC	CASSYRSGRAVAEQYF
NA	TRBV27	TRBJ1-2	NA	TGTGCCAGCAGTTTACGCGGGGGAGGGGCTATAGGCTACACCTTC	CASSLRGGGAIGYTF
NA	TRBV19	TRBJ1-3	TRBD1	TGTGCCAGTAGTGAGTTTTCGACAGGGGCAATCTCTGGAAACACCATATATTTT	CASSEFSTGAISGNTIYF
few	TRBV5-8	TRBJ1-2	TRBD1	TGTGCCAGCAGCAGACTGACAGGGGGCGATTGGGGCTACACCTTC	CASSRLTGGDWGYTF
NA	TRBV2	TRBJ2-5	NA	TGTGCCAGCAGCCGGGACTCTGTGGAGACCCAGTACTTC	CASSRDSVETQYF
NA	TRBV4-1	TRBJ2-1	NA	TGCGCCAGCAGCCATGACCCCGACAAAGACAGGTTCCAGTTCTTC	CASSHDPDKDRFQFF
NA	TRBV2	TRBJ1-2	NA	TGTGCCAGTAATCGAGACAGGTCAACCTATGGCTACACCTTC	CASNRDRSTYGYTF
NA	TRBV4-1	TRBJ2-2	TRBD2	TGCGCCAGCAGCGAGGAGGGACTAGCGGGGGGGCCCGGCACCGGGGAGCTGTTTTTT	CASSEEGLAGGPGTGELFF
few	TRBV5-1	TRBJ1-3	NA	TGCGCCAGCAGCTTGTTTTCGGGGGGCGAGTTTAACACCATATATTTT	CASSLFSGGEFNTIYF
few	TRBV7-2	TRBJ2-1	TRBD1	TGTGCCAGCAGCTTAGTGGGGACAGGGGACTATGAGCAGTTCTTC	CASSLVGTGDYEQFF
NA	TRBV7-3	TRBJ1-1	NA	TGTGCCAGCAGCATCCGGGGGGGAGCGGAAGCTTTCTTT	CASSIRGGAEAFF
NA	TRBV9	TRBJ1-2	TRBD1	TGTGCCAGCAGCGTAGCCCCTAGGGTCAGGGGGAACTATGGCTACACCTTC	CASSVAPRVRGNYGYTF
NA	TRBV5-4	TRBJ2-7	TRBD1	TGTGCCAGCAGCAGCCGGGACAGGGCCTCCTACGAGCAGTACTTC	CASSSRDRASYEQYF
once	TRBV13	TRBJ2-7	NA	TGTGCCAGCAGCTTAGGGCCCGGATTAAGACCGGGCTACGAGCAGTACTTC	CASSLGPGLRPGYEQYF
NA	TRBV2	TRBJ2-5	TRBD2	TGTGCCAGCAGTGATGGGCTAGCGGGGGGTAAAGAGACCCAGTACTTC	CASSDGLAGGKETQYF
NA	TRBV30	TRBJ2-5	TRBD2	TGTGCCTGGAGTGTAAGCGGGAGAGGTGAGACCCAGTACTTC	CAWSVSGRGETQYF
few	TRBV6-1	TRBJ2-7	NA	TGTGCCAGCAGTGAGGCCAGGAGCGGTCCCTACGAGCAGTACTTC	CASSEARSGPYEQYF
NA	TRBV19	TRBJ1-5	NA	TGTGCCAGTAGTATCGGCAGGGACAATCGGCCCCAGCATTTT	CASSIGRDNRPQHF
few	TRBV7-7	TRBJ2-7	NA	TGTGCCAGCAGCCCGAACCCCGGGGGAACCTACGAGCAGTACTTC	CASSPNPGGTYEQYF
few	TRBV9	TRBJ2-3	NA	TGTGCCAGCAGCTCGGAGTTCACAGATACGCAGTATTTT	CASSSEFTDTQYF
few	TRBV5-1	TRBJ2-7	NA	TGCGCCAGCAGCTTATACAGCCAATCCTACGAGCAGTACTTC	CASSLYSQSYEQYF
NA	TRBV7-6	TRBJ2-1	TRBD2	TGTGCCAGCAGCTTAGCGTGGAAGAGCGGGGGGGCCTACAATGAGCAGTTCTTC	CASSLAWKSGGAYNEQFF
NA	TRBV28	TRBJ2-7	TRBD2	TGTGCCAGCTGCAGACTAGCGGGAAACGAGCAGTACTTC	CASCRLAGNEQYF
NA	TRBV7-2	TRBJ1-2	NA	TGTGCCAGCAGCTTAGAGCCACAGGCCTATGGCTACACCTTC	CASSLEPQAYGYTF
NA	TRBV4-2	TRBJ1-1	NA	TGTGCCAGCAGCCATCATCTGACAGAGAACACTGAAGCTTTCTTT	CASSHHLTENTEAFF
NA	TRBV27	TRBJ1-2	NA	TGTGCCAGCAGTTTATCGATCCGCAGGGATGGCTATGGCTACACCTTC	CASSLSIRRDGYGYTF
NA	TRBV4-1	TRBJ1-6	NA	TGCGCCAGCAGCCAAGATCCGAACGGGGTACGAATTTCACCCCTCCACTTT	CASSQDPNGVRISPLHF